This TCR beta chain appears in the sequencing data of a study of beta chain features in type 1 diabetes. Study information: Similarity in age, gender and cell yields was seen between patients and healthy donors. All of the samples together had roughly 98 million sorted cells examined. General observations from the study: Sequencing used cDNA, and cells with high TCR expression could therefore be over-represented. In every one of the four CD4+ subsets, TCRB CDR3s were moderately but significantly shorter in Type 1 diabetes patients. More deletions and fewer insertions at VDJ junctions were found in patients with type 1 diabetes.

Expressed TCRB transcripts got sequenced, as all isolated RNA was reverse transcribed. The protocol was immunoSEQ multiplex PCR, while the TCRdb copy is restricted to in-frame clones and leaves out a portion. The table has about 280,000 clones, roughly 15% seen once; the top ten hold 0.015%. Worth noting for this clone: The antigen is not known. This CDR3 is also generated by other DNA sequences in the sample.

Germline V lookup: CDR1 SGHTA, CDR2 FQGNSA. This CDR3 is 13 amino acids long. V was pared by 5 bases and J by 4 bases, with 11 bases between. The rearrangement links TRBV7-2 to TRBJ2-5; D may be TRBD2 (5 bases). The TCR originated in a man between 18 and 35 years old with type 1 diabetes. Sequencing was carried out using naive CD4+ T cells from blood. This chain's CDR3 is CASSLSGRETQYF. As DNA, the CDR3 is TGTGCCAGCAGCCTCAGCGGCAGAGAGACCCAGTACTTC.